These T cell receptor beta chains were read from a single sample in a study of PD-1 blockade in classical Hodgkin lymphoma. Sequenced by immunoSEQ multiplex PCR; TCRdb stores in-frame clones only, minus some. The table has around 60,000 clones, roughly nine tenths seen once. The source was peripheral blood mononuclear cells (PBMCs), collected before the fourth cycle of nivolumab. Receptors were obtained from a human donor with classical Hodgkin lymphoma. CDR3s include the opening cysteine and the closing phenylalanine or tryptophan. A D gene is named only where the DNA matches it firmly. Clone size is stated in some rows and not others, as once, few, many or a class when expanded.

v_gene	d_gene	abundance	j_gene	CDR3aa	CDR3nt
TRBV23-1	-	-	TRBJ2-2	CASSQSMVEAETGELFF	TGCGCCAGCAGTCAATCCATGGTCGAGGCGGAGACCGGGGAGCTGTTTTTT
TRBV5-1	TRBD2	-	TRBJ2-1	CASSSDVAGGSYNEQFF	TGCGCCAGCAGCTCCGACGTAGCGGGAGGCTCCTACAATGAGCAGTTCTTC
TRBV7-9	-	-	TRBJ1-2	CASSLLVQLNHGYTF	TGTGCCAGCAGCTTACTTGTACAGCTCAACCATGGCTACACCTTC
TRBV11-3	-	-	TRBJ2-3	CASSLARVGTQYF	TGTGCCAGCAGCTTAGCCCGCGTAGGTACGCAGTATTTT
TRBV28	-	-	TRBJ1-6	CASSSGQLNSPLHF	TGTGCCAGCAGTTCTGGACAGCTGAATTCACCCCTCCACTTT
TRBV19	-	-	TRBJ2-7	CASSLDREGYEQYF	TGTGCCAGTAGTCTGGACAGGGAGGGCTACGAGCAGTACTTC
TRBV19	-	-	TRBJ1-5	CASSSTGLGNQPQHF	TGTGCCAGTAGTTCCACGGGGTTAGGCAATCAGCCCCAGCATTTT
TRBV28	-	-	TRBJ2-7	CASTAGSYEQYF	TGTGCCAGCACGGCCGGGTCCTACGAGCAGTACTTC
TRBV2	TRBD1	-	TRBJ2-7	CASSKTGTGTYEQYF	TGTGCCAGCAGTAAGACCGGGACAGGGACCTACGAGCAGTACTTC
TRBV6-1	TRBD1	few	TRBJ2-7	CASRTGGVYEQYF	TGTGCCAGCAGGACAGGGGGCGTCTACGAGCAGTACTTC
TRBV5-1	-	-	TRBJ2-7	CASSFLEDEQYF	TGCGCCAGCAGCTTTTTGGAAGACGAGCAGTACTTC
TRBV7-2	-	-	TRBJ2-3	CASSLLVDTDTQYF	TGTGCCAGCAGCTTGTTGGTAGACACAGATACGCAGTATTTT
TRBV28	-	-	TRBJ1-3	CASSPLHYSGNTIYF	TGTGCCAGCAGTCCATTACACTACTCTGGAAACACCATATATTTT
TRBV7-8	TRBD1	-	TRBJ2-5	CASSLDPTGGIETQYF	TGTGCCAGCAGCTTAGATCCGACAGGGGGGATAGAGACCCAGTACTTC
TRBV10-1	-	-	TRBJ2-7	CASGDFDEQYF	TGCGCCAGCGGGGACTTTGACGAGCAGTACTTC
TRBV7-9	TRBD2	-	TRBJ2-5	CASSPSGLAPEEETQYF	TGTGCCAGCAGCCCTTCGGGACTAGCACCGGAGGAAGAGACCCAGTACTTC
TRBV18	-	-	TRBJ1-5	CASSSIPRDGNQPQHF	TGTGCCAGCTCATCCATACCTAGGGACGGCAATCAGCCCCAGCATTTT
TRBV27	TRBD2	-	TRBJ2-7	CASSWLAGGGGQYF	TGTGCCAGCAGTTGGTTAGCGGGAGGGGGGGGGCAGTACTTC
TRBV5-4	TRBD2	-	TRBJ2-1	CASSLTAGGKDEQFF	TGTGCCAGCAGCTTAACAGCGGGAGGAAAGGATGAGCAGTTCTTC
TRBV5-5	-	-	TRBJ2-2	CASSLVGDKAGELFF	TGTGCCAGCAGCTTGGTGGGGGATAAAGCCGGGGAGCTGTTTTTT
TRBV4-1	-	once	TRBJ1-1	CASSQDWGANTEAFF	TGCGCCAGCAGCCAAGACTGGGGGGCGAACACTGAAGCTTTCTTT
TRBV6-6	TRBD2	once	TRBJ2-3	CASSSGGATDTQYF	TGTGCCAGCAGTAGCGGGGGGGCAACAGATACGCAGTATTTT